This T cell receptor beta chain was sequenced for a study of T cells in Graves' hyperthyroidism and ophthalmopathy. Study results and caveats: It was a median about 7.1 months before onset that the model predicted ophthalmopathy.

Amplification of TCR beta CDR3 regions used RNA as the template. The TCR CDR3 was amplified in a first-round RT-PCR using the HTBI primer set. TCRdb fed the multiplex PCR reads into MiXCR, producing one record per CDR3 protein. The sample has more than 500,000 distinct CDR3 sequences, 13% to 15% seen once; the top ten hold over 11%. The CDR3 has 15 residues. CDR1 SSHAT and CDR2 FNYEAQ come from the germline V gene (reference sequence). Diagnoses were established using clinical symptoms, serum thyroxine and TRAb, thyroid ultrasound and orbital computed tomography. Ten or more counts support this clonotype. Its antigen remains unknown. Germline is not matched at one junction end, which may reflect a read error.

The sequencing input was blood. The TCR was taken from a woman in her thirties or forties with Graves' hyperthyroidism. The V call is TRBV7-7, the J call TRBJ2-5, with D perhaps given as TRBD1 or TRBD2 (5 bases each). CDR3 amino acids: CASSLDGTHQETQYF. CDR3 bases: TGTGCTAGCAGCTTAGACGGGACCCACCAAGAGACCCAGTACTTC.